This T cell receptor (beta chain) was observed in a study of blood T cell repertoires in COVID-19. Background on the study: Researchers got acute and convalescent COVID-19 samples from the United States, Italy and Spain. From T cells, B-cell-depleted T cells, or PBMCs came the material, which was cDNA or gDNA.

CDR3 length: 18 amino acids. Germline V gene sequence: CDR1 KGHSH, CDR2 LQKENI. In regard to this clone: Germline and junction disagree at one end, which may indicate a read error.

Sequencing was performed with immunoSEQ multiplex PCR; in TCRdb, only in-frame clones are kept and a portion is missing. Of 150,000 to 200,000 clones listed, 75% to 85% were seen once; the top ten hold about a tenth. This chain uses TRBV18 with TRBJ1-2, with 9 nucleotides matching TRBD1. What was sequenced was peripheral blood. This TCR was sampled from a human donor in a cohort sampled during active COVID-19. In DNA form, the CDR3 reads TGTGCCAGTTCACTAAACCGGGCCACCGGACAGGGGTTCCATGGCTACACCTTC. This gives the protein CASSLNRATGQGFHGYTF. The complete variable domain, with remaining parts taken from reference TRBV18 and TRBJ1-2, reads NAGVMQNPRHLVRRRGQEARLRCSPMKGHSHVYWYRQLPEEGLKFMVYLQKENIIDESGMPKERFSAEFPKEGPSILRIQQVVRGDSAAYFCASSLNRATGQGFHGYTFGSGTRLTVV.